Below are 21 T cell receptor beta chains sequenced from a single sample in a study of T cell responses to AZD1222 COVID-19 vaccine. Repertoires were generated with immunoSEQ multiplex PCR, while TCRdb's copy carries only in-frame clones and drops some. This table holds about 180,000 clones, just under 90% found once. Sequenced material: peripheral blood, taken 28 days after the second dose of the MenACWY control vaccine. The receptor source for this set is an adult who received the MenACWY meningococcal vaccine as a control.

This sequence joins TRBV6-6 and TRBJ1-3; 7 positions match TRBD1. CDR1 is MNHNY and CDR2 is SVGAGI in the germline V gene (reference sequence). This CDR3 spans 16 amino acids. The V gene end was trimmed by 2 bases and the J gene end by 0 bases; junction bases not matched to a gene: 4. The CDR3 reads CASSYTTGTSGNTIYF. The CDR3 nucleotides read TGTGCCAGCAGTTACACGACAGGGACCTCTGGAAACACCATATATTTT.

The genes are TRBV2 and TRBJ1-2, with a weak D call TRBD1 (6 bases). The CDR3 is 14 amino acids. Trimming took off 4 bases at V and 8 bases at J, with 17 bases between the two ends. The V gene's germline CDR1 is SNHLY and CDR2 FYNNEI. The DNA for the CDR3 is TGTGCCAGCAGTGGAATCAGGGGCCGGGAAGGCTACACCTTC. This encodes CASSGIRGREGYTF.

The gene calls are TRBV24-1 and TRBJ1-1, with D hard to call. CDR1 and CDR2 (germline): KGHDR, SFDVKD. The V gene lost 6 bases and the J gene lost 5 bases, with 12 bases spanning the gap. This CDR3 has 13 amino acids. CDR3 DNA sequence: TGTGCCACCAGTTTCCTGGGGTCTACTGAAGCTTTCTTT. Residues: CATSFLGSTEAFF.

This rearrangement joins TRBV7-9 to TRBJ2-7, with TRBD2 identical over 9 bases. Per the germline V gene, CDR1 is SEHNR and CDR2 is FQNEAQ (reference sequence). The CDR3 contains 14 residues. Trimming took 7 bases from V and 2 from J; bases not matched to a gene: 6. CDR3 DNA: TGTGCCAGCAACGGACTAGCGAATACCTACGAGCAGTACTTC. It specifies CASNGLANTYEQYF. The variable domain in full, completed from reference TRBV7-9 and TRBJ2-7, reads DTGVSQNPRHKITKRGQNVTFRCDPISEHNRLYWYRQTLGQGPEFLTYFQNEAQLEKSRLLSDRFSAERPKGSFSTLEIQRTEQGDSAMYLCASNGLANTYEQYFGPGTRLTVT.

This sequence joins TRBV9 and TRBJ2-1; no reliable D call. The CDR3 consists of 12 residues. The germline CDR1 and CDR2 sequences are SGDLS and YYNGEE. V dropped 3 bases and J dropped 9 bases, with 10 bases sitting between them. This CDR3 is CASSAGSSEQFF. CDR3 nucleotide sequence: TGTGCCAGCAGCGCAGGTTCTAGTGAGCAGTTCTTC.

The chain links TRBV7-2 to TRBJ1-5, with unresolved D. Trimming cost V 1 base and J 6 bases, with 7 bases left between them. The CDR3 totals 13 residues. Germline-derived CDR1 and CDR2 are SGHTA and FQGNSA. The CDR3 here is CASSLERGQPQHF. In nucleotides, the CDR3 is TGTGCCAGCAGCTTAGAGCGTGGTCAGCCCCAGCATTTT.

J is TRBJ1-2 and V is TRBV6-5, with D hard to call. The V end lost 6 bases, the J end lost 4 bases, and 15 bases lay between the germline ends. CDR1 is MNHEY, CDR2 SVGAGI, per germline. The CDR3 is 14 residues long. The CDR3 DNA follows: TGTGCCAGCAGCCCGCTTGGACGGACCTATGGCTACACCTTC. This gives the protein CASSPLGRTYGYTF.

Notes on this clone: Its ends do not fully match the called genes, so a read error is possible. The gene calls are TRBV28 and TRBJ2-7, with D possibly called TRBD1 or TRBD2 (5 bases each). CDR3 length equals 15 residues. CDR1 and CDR2 (germline): MDHEN, SYDVKM. This CDR3 reads CASSSTTPGSFFPPF. The CDR3 DNA reads TGTGCCAGCAGTTCCACCACCCCAGGGAGCTTTTTCCCTCCCTTC.

The chain uses TRBV7-9 and TRBJ2-3; D is unclear. The CDR3 loop spans 14 amino acids. Germline CDR1 SEHNR, CDR2 FQNEAQ (reference sequence). Trimming took off 1 base at V and 2 bases at J, with 7 bases between the two ends. In nucleotides, the CDR3 is TGTGCCAGCAGCTTAGTCCAGTCCACAGATACGCAGTATTTT. Protein: CASSLVQSTDTQYF.

The V and J genes are TRBV9 and TRBJ2-7; perhaps TRBD2 as D (5 bases). V dropped 4 bases and J dropped 2 bases, with 13 bases sitting between them. Germline loops: CDR1 SGDLS, CDR2 YYNGEE. This CDR3 spans 14 amino acids. The CDR3 reads CASSPRTGTYEQYF. CDR3 sequence (DNA): TGTGCCAGCAGCCCTCGGACCGGGACCTACGAGCAGTACTTC. Using reference TRBV9 and TRBJ2-7 for the parts outside the CDR3, the full variable domain is DSGVTQTPKHLITATGQRVTLRCSPRSGDLSVYWYQQSLDQGLQFLIQYYNGEERAKGNILERFSAQQFPDLHSELNLSSLELGDSALYFCASSPRTGTYEQYFGPGTRLTVT.

The CDR3 bases are TGTGCCAGCGGAGGACAGAACACTGAAGCTTTCTTT. Translation gives CASGGQNTEAFF. The chain uses TRBV5-4 and TRBJ1-1; D may be TRBD1 (5 bases). CDR3 length equals 12 residues. The germline V gene has CDR1 SGHNT and CDR2 YYREEE (reference sequence). Trimming shortened V by 7 bases and J by 1 base, and 8 bases separated the two germline ends.

This chain connects TRBV30 to TRBJ2-7; 7 nucleotides align to TRBD1. V dropped 0 bases and J dropped 4; count of bases not matched to a gene: 12. The CDR3 contains 16 residues. Germline V gene sequence: CDR1 GTSNPN, CDR2 SVGIG (reference sequence). DNA for the CDR3: TGTGCCTGGAGTGTACCCCGGACAGGTACGGGATACGAGCAGTACTTC. This encodes CAWSVPRTGTGYEQYF.

The chain links TRBV29-1 to TRBJ2-1, with 7 bases aligning to TRBD2. Trimming at V came to 6 bases and at J to 7 bases, leaving 12 bases not matched to a gene. The germline gives CDR1 SQVTM, CDR2 ANQGSEA. CDR3 length: 14 amino acids. In nucleotides, the CDR3 is TGCAGCGTGGTGTGGCGCGGGAGCGTAAATGAGCAGTTCTTC. Translation gives CSVVWRGSVNEQFF.

This clone was recorded once. This chain links TRBV24-1 with TRBJ2-1; TRBD1 agrees at 8 bases. From germline, CDR1 is KGHDR and CDR2 SFDVKD. This CDR3 region has 16 residues. J was trimmed by 3 bases and V by 2 bases; bases with no gene match: 5. The CDR3 region is CATSDSGGRGYNEQFF. CDR3 DNA: TGTGCCACCAGTGATTCAGGGGGCAGGGGCTACAATGAGCAGTTCTTC.

This rearrangement joins TRBV3-1 (or the pseudogene TRBV3-2) to TRBJ1-2, with D possibly matching TRBD1 (6 bases). Germline CDR1 reads LGHDT; CDR2 reads YNNKEL (reference sequence). Deletions cut 7 bases from V and 2 bases from J, with 14 bases between. The CDR3 extends over 14 amino acids. The CDR3 loop is CASTGRGQNYGYTF. The CDR3 DNA follows: TGTGCCAGCACCGGACGGGGGCAAAACTATGGCTACACCTTC.

The chain has TRBV30 and TRBJ2-5, with TRBD1 identical over 7 bases. V lost 2 bases and J lost 2; bases outside the gene matches: 11. CDR3 length equals 16 residues. Germline loops: CDR1 GTSNPN, CDR2 SVGIG (reference sequence). Written as DNA, the CDR3 is TGTGCCTGGAGTCCAAGACAGGGCGGATTTCAAGAGACCCAGTACTTC. This gives the protein CAWSPRQGGFQETQYF. Full variable domain (rest looked up from reference TRBV30 and TRBJ2-5): SQTIHQWPATLVQPVGSPLSLECTVEGTSNPNLYWYRQAAGRGLQLLFYSVGIGQISSEVPQNLSASRPQDRQFILSSKKLLLSDSGFYLCAWSPRQGGFQETQYFGPGTRLLVL.

The chain is built from TRBV11-3 and TRBJ2-3; 10 nucleotides agree with TRBD1. Germline V CDR1 and CDR2: SGHNT, YENEEA. Trimming at V came to 6 bases and at J to 2 bases, leaving 5 bases not matched to a gene. The CDR3 consists of 15 residues. This CDR3 reads CASSPGTGATDTQYF. CDR3 nucleotides: TGTGCCAGCAGTCCCGGGACAGGGGCCACAGATACGCAGTATTTT.

This clone was seen a single time. CDR3 residues: CASSLMGLGNQPQHF. The CDR3 coding sequence is TGTGCCAGCAGTTTAATGGGTTTGGGCAATCAGCCCCAGCATTTT. This rearrangement joins TRBV6-2 or TRBV6-3 to TRBJ1-5; D gene ambiguous. CDR3 size: 15 residues. Germline assignment: CDR1 MNHEY and CDR2 SVGEGT. V lost 4 bases to trimming and J lost 2 bases, with 12 bases between them.

The rearrangement uses TRBV11-2 and TRBJ1-5; D is ambiguous. Trimming shortened V by 2 bases and J by 7 bases, and 9 bases separated the two germline ends. This CDR3 has 13 amino acids. Germline values: CDR1 SGHAT, CDR2 FQNNGV. The CDR3 region has the DNA TGTGCCAGCAGCTTATCCGAAGAACAGCCCCAGCATTTT. Translation: CASSLSEEQPQHF.

The rearrangement links TRBV29-1 to TRBJ2-4; 9 bases are a match to TRBD2. Trimming cost V 4 bases and J 0 bases; bases outside gene matches: 10. Germline assignment: CDR1 SQVTM and CDR2 ANQGSEA. The CDR3 runs 17 residues. The CDR3 protein is CSVALLAGNLAKNIQYF. The CDR3 nucleotides read TGCAGCGTTGCACTGCTAGCGGGGAATCTAGCCAAAAACATTCAGTACTTC.

The chain joins TRBV18 to TRBJ1-5; D is perhaps TRBD1 (6 bases). Germline assignment: CDR1 KGHSH and CDR2 LQKENI. This CDR3 has 18 amino acids. V was trimmed by 6 bases and J by 5 bases, leaving 26 bases between them. CDR3 residues: CASSLEGGSGTGYQPQHF. The CDR3 coding sequence is TGTGCCAGCTCTCTGGAGGGGGGATCAGGGACCGGGTATCAGCCCCAGCATTTT.